Following are 19 T cell receptor beta chains from one sample sequenced in a study of blood T cell repertoires in COVID-19. Generated by immunoSEQ multiplex PCR, the TCRdb table keeps only in-frame clones and is missing some. The table shows about 120,000 clones, with 85% occurring only once. Sequenced input: peripheral blood. Source of these receptors: a man older than 75 with active or convalescent COVID-19.

This clone was counted a single time. The chain carries TRBV29-1 and TRBJ2-7, with TRBD2 as a possible D gene (6 bases). Trimming left V 7 bases short and J 6 bases short, with 19 bases between. Germline V lookup: CDR1 SQVTM, CDR2 ANQGSEA. There are 13 residues in the CDR3. The CDR3 DNA reads as TGCAGCGGTATTTTGCGGGAAGGAAGCGAGCAGTACTTC. It yields the protein CSGILREGSEQYF.

V gene TRBV30 combines with J gene TRBJ1-6; 8 bases line up with TRBD1. V shed 7 bases, J shed 10 bases, and the junction held 9 bases outside the gene matches. This CDR3 has 13 residues. Germline V gene data show CDR1 as GTSNPN and CDR2 as SVGIG (reference sequence). The CDR3 DNA follows: TGTGCCTCAAAAGGGACAGGCGGCTCACCCCTCCACTTT. Encoded protein: CASKGTGGSPLHF.

The rearrangement uses TRBV28 and TRBJ2-2; 9 bases fit TRBD1. The CDR3 length is 15 residues. The ends lost 10 bases at V and 1 base at J; junction bases unmatched: 7. Germline lookup yields CDR1 MDHEN and CDR2 SYDVKM. CDR3 amino acids: CATQGAEWNTGELFF. The CDR3, as DNA: TGTGCCACACAGGGGGCAGAGTGGAACACCGGGGAGCTGTTTTTT.

The chain couples TRBV7-9 to TRBJ1-1; 8 bases line up with TRBD1. CDR1 SEHNR and CDR2 FQNEAQ come from the germline V gene (reference sequence). Germline trimming cut 1 base from V and 1 base from J; bases unmatched to any gene: 8. CDR3 length: 17 amino acids. The CDR3: CASSLVAGTGTNTEAFF. The CDR3 DNA reads as TGTGCCAGCAGCTTAGTGGCCGGGACAGGTACGAACACTGAAGCTTTCTTT.

The sample holds one count of this clone. V and J are TRBV5-1 and TRBJ2-1, with a possible D match to TRBD1 (6 bases). The V gene's germline CDR1 is SGHRS and CDR2 YFSETQ. The V gene lost 3 bases and the J gene lost 0 bases, with 10 bases spanning the gap. This CDR3 spans 15 amino acids. The chain's CDR3 is CASSWDIRSYNEQFF. CDR3 sequence (DNA): TGCGCCAGCAGCTGGGACATCCGCTCCTACAATGAGCAGTTCTTC.

This chain joins TRBV6-5 and TRBJ1-3; TRBD1 is a possible D gene (6 bases). Trimming removed 6 bases from V and 0 bases from J, with 12 bases in between. This CDR3 contains 15 residues. Germline loops: CDR1 MNHEY, CDR2 SVGAGI. CDR3 DNA: TGTGCCAGCAGAGCTCAGGGACACTCTGGAAACACCATATATTTT. Amino acid sequence: CASRAQGHSGNTIYF.

V and J are TRBV19 and TRBJ1-4; D remains ambiguous. V shed 5 bases and J shed 6 bases, with 10 bases lying between them. This CDR3 spans 13 amino acids. Germline V lookup: CDR1 LNHDA, CDR2 SQIVND (reference sequence). CDR3 sequence: CASSVSFYEKLFF. CDR3 sequence (DNA): TGTGCCAGTAGTGTGTCCTTTTATGAAAAACTGTTTTTT.

The count of this clone is one. The V call is TRBV18, the J call TRBJ1-6, with TRBD1 identical over 7 bases. The CDR3 consists of 14 residues. Looked up from germline, CDR1 is KGHSH and CDR2 is LQKENI. V lost 3 bases, J lost 7 bases, and 3 bases stayed unmatched. CDR3 DNA sequence: TGTGCCAGCTCACCCGGGACAGCGAATTCACCCCTCCACTTT. This encodes CASSPGTANSPLHF.

This clone was detected only a few times. The V and J genes are TRBV5-1 and TRBJ2-5; 8 nucleotides match TRBD1. In germline, CDR1 is SGHRS, CDR2 YFSETQ. The CDR3 length is 16 residues. V trimming: 4 bases; J trimming: 2 bases; junction bases outside the gene matches: 10. The CDR3 reads CASSLQSRGQQETQYF. DNA for the CDR3: TGCGCCAGCAGCCTACAATCCAGGGGGCAACAAGAGACCCAGTACTTC. Full variable domain (outside the CDR3, taken from reference TRBV5-1 and TRBJ2-5): KAGVTQTPRYLIKTRGQQVTLSCSPISGHRSVSWYQQTPGQGLQFLFEYFSETQRNKGNFPGRFSGRQFSNSRSEMNVSTLELGDSALYLCASSLQSRGQQETQYFGPGTRLLVL.

This chain connects TRBV28 to TRBJ2-3; D is perhaps TRBD1 (5 bases). The germline V and J ends were trimmed by 10 bases and 2 bases, with 10 bases remaining between them. The CDR3 is 12 amino acids. CDR1 is MDHEN, CDR2 SYDVKM, per germline. The CDR3 sequence is CATRTPTDTQYF. The CDR3, as DNA: TGTGCCACACGGACACCCACAGATACGCAGTATTTT. The entire variable domain, with the rest obtained from reference TRBV28 and TRBJ2-3, is as follows: DVKVTQSSRYLVKRTGEKVFLECVQDMDHENMFWYRQDPGLGLRLIYFSYDVKMKEKGDIPEGYSVSREKKERFSLILESASTNQTSMYLCATRTPTDTQYFGPGTRLTVL.

The CDR3 nucleotides are TGCGCCAGCAGCACCACAGGATTTAACTATGGCTACACCTTC. Protein product: CASSTTGFNYGYTF. The chain employs TRBV5-1 and TRBJ1-2; D might be TRBD1 (5 bases). Germline CDR1 SGHRS, CDR2 YFSETQ. V lost 4 bases and J lost 1, with 11 bases in between. This CDR3 region has 14 residues.

This clone showed up just once. The genes are TRBV7-2 and TRBJ2-7; 9 bases agree with TRBD2. J lost 6 bases, V lost 2 bases, and 11 bases had no gene match. Germline V gene sequence: CDR1 SGHTA, CDR2 FQGNSA. CDR3 length: 16 residues. DNA for the CDR3: TGTGCCAGCAGCTTAAGAATTGGCGGGGGGGCGAGCGAGCAGTACTTC. This translates into CASSLRIGGGASEQYF.

This chain links TRBV3-1 (or the pseudogene TRBV3-2) with TRBJ2-6; tentatively, D is TRBD1 (6 bases). Per germline, CDR1 LGHDT and CDR2 YNNKEL (reference sequence). Trimming left V 5 bases short and J 2 bases short, with 10 bases between. The CDR3 sequence is 15 residues long. The CDR3 spells CASSSQGPGANVLTF. For the CDR3, the DNA is TGTGCCAGCAGCTCGCAGGGGCCTGGGGCCAACGTCCTGACTTTC.

The rearrangement uses TRBV20-1 and TRBJ2-7; D call uncertain. The CDR3 sequence is 11 residues long. Trimming pared 6 bases from V and 5 bases from J, leaving 11 bases between. From germline, CDR1 is DFQATT and CDR2 SNEGSKA (reference sequence). This CDR3 reads CSASPGHEQYF. CDR3 DNA sequence: TGCAGTGCGTCCCCAGGCCACGAGCAGTACTTC.

The chain is built from TRBV7-6 and TRBJ2-2; D may be TRBD2 (5 bases). Germline V gene data show CDR1 as SGHVS and CDR2 as FNYEAQ. Trimming took off 2 bases at V and 0 bases at J, with 10 bases between the two ends. This CDR3 has 16 amino acids. CDR3 residues: CASSLYSAPNTGELFF. DNA for the CDR3: TGTGCCAGCAGCTTATATAGCGCGCCGAACACCGGGGAGCTGTTTTTT.

This chain joins TRBV19 and TRBJ1-5; 10 positions agree with TRBD1. The CDR3 is made up of 18 amino acids. V gave up 6 bases and J gave up 5 bases; unmatched junction bases: 16. Germline CDR1 is LNHDA and CDR2 is SQIVND (reference sequence). CDR3 coding DNA: TGTGCCAGTAGCACCTCCTCCCAAGGGACAGGGGTTTATCAGCCCCAGCATTTT. This gives the protein CASSTSSQGTGVYQPQHF.

The J gene is TRBJ2-3, the V gene TRBV5-4, with D possibly being TRBD2 (5 bases). The CDR3 runs 14 residues. Germline CDR1 is SGHNT and CDR2 is YYREEE (reference sequence). Trimming pared 0 bases from V and 2 bases from J, leaving 7 bases between. DNA of the CDR3: TGTGCCAGCAGCTTGGCGGGGATCACAGATACGCAGTATTTT. The encoded protein is CASSLAGITDTQYF. Variable domain in full (rest from reference TRBV5-4 and TRBJ2-3): ETGVTQSPTHLIKTRGQQVTLRCSSQSGHNTVSWYQQALGQGPQFIFQYYREEENGRGNFPPRFSGLQFPNYSSELNVNALELDDSALYLCASSLAGITDTQYFGPGTRLTVL.

V is TRBV24-1 and J is TRBJ1-2; perhaps TRBD1 as D (5 bases). This CDR3 contains 18 residues. The ends were cut back, 2 bases at V and 1 base at J, with 19 bases in the middle. Germline V gives CDR1 KGHDR, CDR2 SFDVKD. CDR3 bases: TGTGCCACCAGTGATTCGAACCCTGACAGTCCCTTTAACTATGGCTACACCTTC. Translation gives CATSDSNPDSPFNYGYTF.

The chain joins TRBV10-3 to TRBJ1-1; no reliable D call. V was pared by 6 bases and J by 2 bases, with 10 bases between. Germline CDR1 is ENHRY and CDR2 is SYGVKD. This CDR3 has 13 residues. The CDR3 loop reads CAIRSEANTEAFF. The CDR3 DNA is TGTGCCATCAGATCTGAGGCAAACACTGAAGCTTTCTTT.